These 15 T cell receptor beta chains were sequenced from one sample in a study of graft-versus-host responses after intestinal transplantation. Antigens of these TCRs are unknown. Here immunoSEQ multiplex PCR was the method, and the copy in TCRdb shows in-frame clones only, minus some. The table shows 90,000 to 150,000 clones, with 90% to 95% occurring only once. Here the sequenced sample was unstimulated CD8+ T cells sorted from spleen or lymph node cells, taken before intestinal transplant. The receptors originated from a human donor who received an intestinal transplant.

The CDR3 DNA reads as TGTGCCAGCAGTTACCCACCGGACAGTATGAACACTGAAGCTTTCTTT. It yields the protein CASSYPPDSMNTEAFF. The chain carries TRBV28 and TRBJ1-1; a possible D gene is TRBD1 (6 bases). The CDR3 runs 16 residues. V was clipped by 4 bases and J by 0 bases, with 15 bases between them. Looked up from germline, CDR1 is MDHEN and CDR2 is SYDVKM.

The chain has TRBV9 and TRBJ2-3; 11 nucleotides agree with TRBD2. This CDR3 spans 16 amino acids. CDR1 and CDR2 from the germline V gene are SGDLS and YYNGEE. V lost 0 bases, J lost 4 bases, and 4 bases stayed unmatched. This CDR3 reads CASSVVAGGPPDTQYF. CDR3 coding DNA: TGTGCCAGCAGCGTAGTAGCGGGAGGGCCCCCAGATACGCAGTATTTT.

The chain carries TRBV27 and TRBJ2-3; 7 bases agree with TRBD2. The length of the CDR3 is 15 residues. CDR1 and CDR2 from the germline V gene are MNHEY and SMNVEV (reference sequence). V shed 5 bases, J shed 3 bases, and the junction held 8 bases outside the gene matches. The CDR3 loop reads CASSRSGIRTDTQYF. As DNA, the CDR3 is TGTGCCAGCAGTCGCAGCGGGATACGTACAGATACGCAGTATTTT.

V usage is TRBV5-1 and J usage is TRBJ2-7, with 7 bases lining up with TRBD2. CDR1 SGHRS and CDR2 YFSETQ come from the germline V gene. The CDR3 contains 18 residues. The ends lost 3 bases at V and 3 bases at J; junction bases unmatched: 18. In DNA, the CDR3 is TGCGCCAGCAGCTGGACCCAGGGCCAGGGCGGGGGACTCTACGAGCAGTACTTC. Amino acid sequence: CASSWTQGQGGGLYEQYF.

The chain carries TRBV6-1 and TRBJ1-1; D call uncertain. This CDR3 has 13 amino acids. Looked up from germline, CDR1 is MNHNS and CDR2 is SASEGT. V gave up 8 bases and J gave up 0 bases, with 10 bases separating them. The CDR3 here is CASRSGLNTEAFF. The CDR3 DNA reads as TGTGCCAGCCGGAGTGGTTTGAACACTGAAGCTTTCTTT.

This chain connects TRBV4-3 to TRBJ2-2; no definite D call. The V gene lost 1 base and the J gene lost 1 base, with 4 bases spanning the gap. The CDR3 consists of 14 residues. The V gene's germline CDR1 is LGHNA and CDR2 YSLEER. DNA for the CDR3: TGCGCCAGCAGCCAAGGGCTGAACACCGGGGAGCTGTTTTTT. Protein sequence: CASSQGLNTGELFF.

The V and J genes are TRBV27 and TRBJ2-7; 10 bases fit TRBD1. V was clipped by 0 bases and J by 4 bases; unmatched bases: 6. The CDR3 has 16 amino acids. Germline V gene sequence: CDR1 MNHEY, CDR2 SMNVEV (reference sequence). CDR3 in amino acids: CASSLSGQGDPYEQYF. The DNA for the CDR3 is TGTGCCAGCAGTTTATCCGGACAGGGGGACCCATACGAGCAGTACTTC.

The rearrangement uses TRBV25-1 and TRBJ1-2; 9 positions agree with TRBD1. Germline loops: CDR1 MGHDK, CDR2 SYGVNS. J was trimmed by 7 bases and V by 4 bases; bases with no gene match: 4. The CDR3 covers 13 residues. The CDR3 loop reads CASSAGTGPGYTF. CDR3 DNA sequence: TGTGCCAGCAGTGCAGGGACAGGGCCTGGCTACACCTTC.

The chain employs TRBV28 and TRBJ2-7; either TRBD1 or TRBD2 may fit D (6 bases each). Trimming pared 2 bases from V and 4 bases from J, leaving 12 bases between. This CDR3 is 14 amino acids long. Per the germline V gene, CDR1 is MDHEN and CDR2 is SYDVKM. The CDR3 spells CASSLRGRAYEQYF. CDR3 in DNA: TGTGCCAGCAGTTTACGGGGGCGGGCGTACGAGCAGTACTTC.

With respect to this clone: One end of the junction varies from germline; a read error may be responsible. The V and J genes are TRBV7-2 and TRBJ2-1; the D gene is possibly TRBD1 (6 bases). The CDR3 is 16 residues long. CDR1 and CDR2 from the germline V gene are SGHTA and FQGNSA. Here the CDR3 reads CASSFATGLAYNGQFF. For the CDR3, the DNA is TGTGCCAGCAGCTTCGCGACAGGTCTGGCCTACAATGGGCAGTTCTTC.

The chain is built from TRBV7-9 and TRBJ2-7, with a weak D call TRBD1 (5 bases). Trimming left V 0 bases short and J 5 bases short, with 14 bases between. The CDR3 has 15 amino acids. CDR1 and CDR2 (germline): SEHNR, FQNEAQ (reference sequence). As DNA, the CDR3 is TGTGCCAGCAGCTTAGCCCAGGGCGCTTTAAACGAGCAGTACTTC. Translation gives CASSLAQGALNEQYF.

The J gene is TRBJ2-7, the V gene TRBV7-7; 9 bases map to TRBD2. In germline, CDR1 is SSHAT, CDR2 FNYEAQ (reference sequence). The V and J ends lost 5 bases and 3 bases, in that order; junction bases with no gene match: 2. The CDR3 is 13 residues long. CDR3 nucleotide sequence: TGTGCCAGCAGCCCAGCGGGAGGCTACGAGCAGTACTTC. This sequence encodes CASSPAGGYEQYF.

The gene calls are TRBV19 and TRBJ2-1, with D possibly TRBD1 on 5 matching bases. V dropped 6 bases and J dropped 0 bases, with 9 bases sitting between them. CDR1 is LNHDA and CDR2 is SQIVND in the germline V gene (reference sequence). CDR3 size: 14 residues. The DNA for the CDR3 is TGTGCCAGTAGCTACAGGAGCTCCTACAATGAGCAGTTCTTC. Translated: CASSYRSSYNEQFF.

This sequence joins TRBV28 and TRBJ1-5; possible D gene TRBD1, 6 bases. Looked up from germline, CDR1 is MDHEN and CDR2 is SYDVKM. CDR3 length: 16 amino acids. Trimming removed 1 base at V and 2 bases at J, with 12 bases between. In nucleotides, the CDR3 is TGTGCCAGCAGTTTATTGACAGGTTTTGGCAATCAGCCCCAGCATTTT. The encoded protein is CASSLLTGFGNQPQHF.

The rearrangement links TRBV7-2 to TRBJ1-4, with a weak D call TRBD1 (6 bases). Per germline, CDR1 SGHTA and CDR2 FQGNSA. The CDR3 spans 13 residues. The V end was cut by 3 bases, the J end by 4 bases, with 6 bases between. The CDR3 region is CASSFRGNEKLFF. CDR3 nucleotide sequence: TGTGCCAGCAGCTTCAGGGGTAATGAAAAACTGTTTTTT.